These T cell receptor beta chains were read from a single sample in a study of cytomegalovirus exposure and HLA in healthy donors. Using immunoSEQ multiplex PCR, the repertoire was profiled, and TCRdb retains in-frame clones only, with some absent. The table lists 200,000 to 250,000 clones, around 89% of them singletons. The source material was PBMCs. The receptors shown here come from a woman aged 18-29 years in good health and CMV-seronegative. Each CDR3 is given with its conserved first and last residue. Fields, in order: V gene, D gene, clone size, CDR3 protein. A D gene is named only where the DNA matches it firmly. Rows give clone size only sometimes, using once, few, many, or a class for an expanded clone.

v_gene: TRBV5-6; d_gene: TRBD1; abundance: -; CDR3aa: CASSYRQGYSGANVLTF
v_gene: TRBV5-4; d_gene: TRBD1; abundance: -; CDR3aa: CASSLWGQGNTGELFF
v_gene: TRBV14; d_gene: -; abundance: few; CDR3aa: CASSQGIGANYEQYF
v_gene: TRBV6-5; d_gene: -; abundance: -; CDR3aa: CASSSLGEAFF
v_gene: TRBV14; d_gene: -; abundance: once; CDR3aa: CAAGRWGQGGYGYTF
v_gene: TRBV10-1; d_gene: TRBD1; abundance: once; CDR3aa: CASSESGQGPETQYF
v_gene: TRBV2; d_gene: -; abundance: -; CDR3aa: CASTDAGYDSPLHF
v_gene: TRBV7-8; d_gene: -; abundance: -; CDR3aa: CASSRVHRNTEAFF
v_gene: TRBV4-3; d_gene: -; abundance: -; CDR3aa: CASSQGIGRGNGYTF
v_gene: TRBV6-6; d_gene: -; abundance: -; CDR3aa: CASRTGAPYEQYF
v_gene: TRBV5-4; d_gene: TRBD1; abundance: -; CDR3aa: CASSYIRQGNTGELFF
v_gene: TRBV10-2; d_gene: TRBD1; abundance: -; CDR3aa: CASSDSGTGGNTIYF
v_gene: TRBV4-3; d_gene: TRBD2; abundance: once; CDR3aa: CASSQGSGAGGRGEQFF
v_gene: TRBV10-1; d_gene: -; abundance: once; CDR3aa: CASSRGLQETQYF
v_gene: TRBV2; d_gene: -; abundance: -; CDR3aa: CASNPGQLATEAFF
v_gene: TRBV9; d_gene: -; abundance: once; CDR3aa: CASSVTPMRSYEQYF
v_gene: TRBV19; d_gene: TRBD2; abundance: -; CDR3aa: CASGSRGLARRVTYNEQFF
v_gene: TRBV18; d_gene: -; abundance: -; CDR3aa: CASSQGREAGAYEQYF
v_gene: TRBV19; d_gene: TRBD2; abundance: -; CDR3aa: CASSSQSSGKDNEQFF
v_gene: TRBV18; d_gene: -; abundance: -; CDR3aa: CASSPPERENSYEQYF
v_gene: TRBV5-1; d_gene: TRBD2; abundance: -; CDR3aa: CASDGGTSAETQYF
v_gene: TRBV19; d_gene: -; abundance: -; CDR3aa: CASSSETWNTGELFF
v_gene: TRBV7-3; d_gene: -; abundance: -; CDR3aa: CASSSPGTPQYF
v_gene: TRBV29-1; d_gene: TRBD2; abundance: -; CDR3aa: CSVDGVSGVPDTQYF
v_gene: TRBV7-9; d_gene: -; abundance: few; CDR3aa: CASSFSGSGNTIYF
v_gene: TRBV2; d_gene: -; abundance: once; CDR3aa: CASSSRGPSSYEQYF
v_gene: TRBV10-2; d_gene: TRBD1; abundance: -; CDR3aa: CASRDRGRSTEAFF
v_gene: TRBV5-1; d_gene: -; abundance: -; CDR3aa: CASSRGDQSGEGYTF
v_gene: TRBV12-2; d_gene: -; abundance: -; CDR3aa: CAGRSQIFMNTEAFF
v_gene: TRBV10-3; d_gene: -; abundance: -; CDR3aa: CAIRSTGVASPLHF
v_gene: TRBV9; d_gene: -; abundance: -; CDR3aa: CASSVRGGSEGYGYTF
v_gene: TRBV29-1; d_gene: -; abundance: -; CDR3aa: CSVATEKNTEAFF
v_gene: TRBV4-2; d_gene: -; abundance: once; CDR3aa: CASSQGGAGGRAAPFEKLFF
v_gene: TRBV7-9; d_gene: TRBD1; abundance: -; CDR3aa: CASSYPTGGADGYTF
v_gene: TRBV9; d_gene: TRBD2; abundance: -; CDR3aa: CASSVATSGASTDTQYF
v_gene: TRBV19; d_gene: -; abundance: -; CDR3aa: CASSSERSDSGNTIYF
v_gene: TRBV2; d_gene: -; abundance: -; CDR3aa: CASSDLGQAIRGYTF
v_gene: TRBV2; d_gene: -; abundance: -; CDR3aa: CASSANRGASYGYTF
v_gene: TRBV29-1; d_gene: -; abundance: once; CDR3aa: CSVGPRQADYGYTF
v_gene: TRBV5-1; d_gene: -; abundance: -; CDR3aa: CASSSTDYLSGNTIYF
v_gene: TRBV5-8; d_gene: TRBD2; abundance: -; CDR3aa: CASSFRPGLAGFTDTQYF
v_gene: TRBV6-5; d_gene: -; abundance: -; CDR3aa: CASSFLRYGYEQYF
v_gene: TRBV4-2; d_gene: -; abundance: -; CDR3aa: CASSQAGASNQPQHF
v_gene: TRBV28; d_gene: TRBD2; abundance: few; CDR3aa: CASSRELRTSGRGQYF
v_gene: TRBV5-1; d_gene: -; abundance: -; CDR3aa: CASSPRDNYNEQFF
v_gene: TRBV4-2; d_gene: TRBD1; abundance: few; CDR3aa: CASSQDLGAGGTETQYF
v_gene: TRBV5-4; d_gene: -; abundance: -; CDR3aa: CASSSGSPRGNEQFF
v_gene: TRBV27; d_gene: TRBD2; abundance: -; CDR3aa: CASSFLAGGYNEQFF
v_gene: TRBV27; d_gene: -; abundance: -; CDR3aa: CASSLLSGGRTEAFF
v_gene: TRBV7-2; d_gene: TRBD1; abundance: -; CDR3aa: CASSFRQGQETQYF
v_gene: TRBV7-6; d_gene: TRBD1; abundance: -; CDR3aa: CASSGYRGNTEAFF
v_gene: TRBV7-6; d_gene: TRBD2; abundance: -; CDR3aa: CASSARGWAGPDNEQFF